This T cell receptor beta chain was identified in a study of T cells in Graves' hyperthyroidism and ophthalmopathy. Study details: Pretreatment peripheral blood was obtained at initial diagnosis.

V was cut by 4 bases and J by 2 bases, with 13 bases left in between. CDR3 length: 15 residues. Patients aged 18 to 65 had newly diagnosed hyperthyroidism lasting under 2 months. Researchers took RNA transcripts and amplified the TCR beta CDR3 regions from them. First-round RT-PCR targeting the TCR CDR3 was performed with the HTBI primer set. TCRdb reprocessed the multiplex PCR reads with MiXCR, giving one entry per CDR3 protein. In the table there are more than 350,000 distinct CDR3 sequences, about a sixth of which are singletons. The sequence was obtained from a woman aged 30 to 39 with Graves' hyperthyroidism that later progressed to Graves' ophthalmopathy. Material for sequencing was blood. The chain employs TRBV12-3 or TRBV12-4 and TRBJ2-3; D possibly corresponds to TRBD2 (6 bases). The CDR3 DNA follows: TGTGCCAGCAGTTGGTTCGCGGGGATCACAGATACGCAGTATTTT. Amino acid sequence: CASSWFAGITDTQYF.